The clone carrying this T cell receptor beta chain was detected ten times or more. Its specificity is unknown. The CDR3 end is not reached by the read, which stops 3 residues before it; the germline J gene fills it in. This entry comes from a study of T cell clonality in common variable immunodeficiency. General study points: Common variable immunodeficiency TCR beta sequences reportedly had fewer deletions and N-nucleotide insertions. CVID subjects had higher TCRbeta clonality than healthy controls, most marked in about a third. Links between repertoire features and CVID complications were heterogeneity-limited. Shared TCRbeta clones were fewer between CVID subjects than controls.

CDR1 is DFQATT, CDR2 SNEGSKA, per germline (reference sequence). The V gene end was trimmed by 5 bases and the J gene end by 5 bases; junction bases not matched to a gene: 5. The CDR3 is made up of 12 amino acids. Equal genomic DNA amounts from CVID and control samples were sequenced. TCRdb's copy holds only in-frame clones and misses some; the assay was immunoSEQ multiplex PCR. Observed in the sample are about 30,000 clones, none of them singletons. This chain links TRBV20-1 with TRBJ2-7; TRBD1 aligns across 8 bases. Source material: peripheral blood mononuclear cells. The clonotype was recovered from a human donor with common variable immunodeficiency. The CDR3 DNA, read in part, is TGCAGTGCTCGAAAACAGGGGGACGAG. Encoded protein: CSARKQGDE. From start to end, the CDR3 is CSARKQGDEQYF.